The present T cell receptor beta chain was sequenced within a study of human T cells and chemical hapten exposure. The CDR3 has 14 amino acids. Germline V CDR1 and CDR2: MNHEY, SVGEGT. The V and J ends lost 4 bases and 5 bases respectively, with 11 bases between them. This clonotype was seen many times. Stated time point: patch test 2, 6 weeks after DPC sensitization. Treatment given: therapeutic diphenylcyclopropenone sensitization with weekly scalp DPC. TCRdb passed the RACE reads through MiXCR, listing each CDR3 protein once. Altogether some 350,000 distinct CDR3 sequences are present, about 6.3% being singletons, with the ten largest covering about 5%.

The receptor comes from a woman between 18 and 29 years old with alopecia areata. Some clones in this sample may be carry-over from other donors' samples. The chain recombines TRBV6-2 or TRBV6-3 with TRBJ1-4; D not certain. Sequenced material: whole blood, taken in connection with sensitization to the hapten diphenylcyclopropenone (DPC). The CDR3 nucleotides are TGTGCCAGCAGTTCGCCGGCCGTGAATGAAAAACTGTTTTTT. Protein sequence: CASSSPAVNEKLFF.